The rows below give T cell receptor beta chains drawn from one sample of a study of cytomegalovirus exposure and HLA in healthy donors. The repertoire was sequenced with immunoSEQ multiplex PCR; TCRdb's copy has only in-frame clones and lacks some. The sample holds about 130,000 clones, roughly 15% seen once. Sample: PBMCs. The receptors were gathered from a female donor in good health and CMV-seropositive. CDR3s include the opening cysteine and the closing phenylalanine or tryptophan. Each record gives: D gene, J gene, V gene, clone size, CDR3 protein, CDR3 DNA. The D gene is left open where the match is weak. Size values are once, few and many counts, or a class for expanded clones, and some rows have none.

TRBD1	TRBJ2-3	TRBV15	few	CATSRDGQGTDTQYF	TGTGCCACCAGCAGAGATGGACAGGGAACAGATACGCAGTATTTT
NA	TRBJ1-4	TRBV28	few	CASSFYGGAEKLFF	TGTGCCAGCAGTTTCTATGGGGGGGCCGAAAAACTGTTTTTT
TRBD1	TRBJ2-1	TRBV11-3	NA	CASSRDREYNEQFF	TGTGCCAGCAGTCGGGACAGGGAATACAATGAGCAGTTCTTC
TRBD1	TRBJ2-7	TRBV9	NA	CASSATGLSSYEQYF	TGTGCCAGCAGCGCGACAGGGCTGAGCTCCTACGAGCAGTACTTC
NA	TRBJ2-2	TRBV14	NA	CASSLQGTGELFF	TGTGCCAGCAGCCTCCAGGGGACCGGGGAGCTGTTTTTT
NA	TRBJ2-5	TRBV4-2	NA	CASSPEVEQETQYF	TGTGCCAGCAGCCCCGAGGTAGAACAAGAGACCCAGTACTTC
NA	TRBJ1-6	TRBV7-9	NA	CASSFLGVGHSPLHF	TGTGCCAGCAGCTTTCTCGGGGTAGGGCATTCACCCCTCCACTTT
TRBD1	TRBJ2-7	TRBV30	NA	CAWREKQGYPYEQYF	TGTGCCTGGAGGGAAAAACAGGGGTACCCCTACGAGCAGTACTTC
TRBD1	TRBJ1-4	TRBV30	few	CAWNGRGLGITEKLFF	TGTGCCTGGAATGGCAGGGGGCTGGGGATTACTGAAAAACTGTTTTTT
TRBD1	TRBJ2-1	TRBV30	NA	CAFGTGRGEQFF	TGTGCCTTCGGGACAGGGAGGGGTGAGCAGTTCTTC
NA	TRBJ2-5	TRBV2	NA	CASSAQGYLETQYF	TGTGCCAGCAGTGCGCAGGGGTATCTGGAGACCCAGTACTTC
TRBD2	TRBJ2-3	TRBV27	NA	CASSSTGGVSTQYF	TGTGCCAGCAGTTCAACGGGGGGAGTGAGTACGCAGTATTTT
TRBD2	TRBJ2-5	TRBV5-1	few	CASSLGTSGKETQYF	TGCGCCAGCAGCTTGGGGACTAGCGGAAAAGAGACCCAGTACTTC
TRBD1	TRBJ1-2	TRBV19	few	CASSIIRGQGHNYGYTF	TGTGCCAGTAGTATTATTCGTGGACAGGGCCATAACTATGGCTACACCTTC
NA	TRBJ1-1	TRBV6-1	few	CASSLPGPFEAFF	TGTGCCAGCAGCCTCCCCGGTCCCTTTGAAGCTTTCTTT
NA	TRBJ1-4	TRBV9	NA	CASSGDATNEKLFF	TGTGCCAGCAGCGGAGATGCAACTAATGAAAAACTGTTTTTT
NA	TRBJ2-5	TRBV10-1	few	CASSEWGEETQYF	TGCGCCAGCAGTGAGTGGGGGGAAGAGACCCAGTACTTC
NA	TRBJ1-2	TRBV7-2	NA	CASSYGHSANYGYTF	TGTGCCAGCAGCTACGGACACTCAGCTAACTATGGCTACACCTTC
NA	TRBJ1-5	TRBV27	NA	CASSRDINQPQHF	TGTGCCAGCAGCCGGGACATCAATCAGCCCCAGCATTTT
NA	TRBJ1-2	TRBV7-9	NA	CASSLVPGQNYGYTF	TGTGCCAGCAGCTTAGTCCCCGGACAGAACTATGGCTACACCTTC
NA	TRBJ2-1	TRBV19	few	CASSKQPGEGDNEQFF	TGTGCCAGTAGTAAACAGCCAGGGGAGGGGGACAATGAGCAGTTCTTC
TRBD1	TRBJ1-1	TRBV27	NA	CASSHRGQYTEAFF	TGTGCCAGTTCGCACAGGGGCCAGTACACTGAAGCTTTCTTT
TRBD1	TRBJ2-5	TRBV30	NA	CAWKWTGGEGTQYF	TGTGCCTGGAAATGGACAGGGGGAGAGGGGACCCAGTACTTC
TRBD1	TRBJ2-3	TRBV6-5	NA	CATQGTGGTDTQYF	TGTGCCACCCAAGGGACAGGGGGAACAGATACGCAGTATTTT
TRBD1	TRBJ1-2	TRBV5-6	NA	CASSLRRDRAYGYTF	TGTGCCAGCAGTTTGAGGCGGGACAGGGCTTATGGCTACACCTTC
TRBD1	TRBJ1-1	TRBV2	few	CASSRRDRYTEAFF	TGTGCCAGCAGTCGCCGGGACAGGTACACTGAAGCTTTCTTT
TRBD1	TRBJ1-6	TRBV5-1	NA	CASSVGQGGSPLHF	TGCGCCAGCAGCGTGGGACAGGGGGGTTCACCCCTCCACTTT
NA	TRBJ1-2	TRBV10-3	NA	CAIRPGAYGYTF	TGTGCCATCAGGCCAGGGGCCTATGGCTACACCTTC
TRBD2	TRBJ2-1	TRBV6-1	NA	CASSVRGRADNEQFF	TGTGCCAGCAGTGTTAGAGGGAGGGCCGACAATGAGCAGTTCTTC
NA	TRBJ2-7	TRBV28	NA	CASQAPGTRGDKYEQYF	TGTGCCAGCCAGGCCCCGGGAACGCGCGGAGATAAATACGAGCAGTACTTC
TRBD1	TRBJ2-1	TRBV6-4	NA	CASSQNPGTGFNEQFF	TGTGCCAGCAGTCAGAACCCCGGGACAGGGTTCAATGAGCAGTTCTTC
TRBD1	TRBJ1-1	TRBV4-2	NA	CASSQEGPGGGNTEAFF	TGTGCCAGCAGCCAAGAGGGGCCAGGGGGCGGGAACACTGAAGCTTTCTTT
NA	TRBJ2-7	TRBV5-8	NA	CASSSPRDTAYEQYF	TGTGCCAGCAGCTCGCCCCGGGACACTGCCTACGAGCAGTACTTC
NA	TRBJ1-1	TRBV7-8	few	CASSLNRNTEAFF	TGTGCCAGCAGCCTTAACAGAAACACTGAAGCTTTCTTT
TRBD1	TRBJ2-2	TRBV5-1	NA	CATRRTPTGTGELFF	TGCGCCACCCGACGGACCCCGACAGGGACCGGGGAGCTGTTTTTT
NA	TRBJ1-2	TRBV28	few	CASSPRWRYGYTF	TGTGCCAGCAGCCCCAGATGGAGATATGGCTACACCTTC
NA	TRBJ2-3	TRBV7-8	NA	CASGGDTQYF	TGTGCCAGCGGGGGGGATACGCAGTATTTT
TRBD1	TRBJ1-1	TRBV5-1	few	CASSPNVQGANTEAFF	TGCGCCAGCAGCCCAAACGTACAGGGGGCTAACACTGAAGCTTTCTTT
TRBD1	TRBJ2-7	TRBV5-1	NA	CASSFGGTGSYEQYF	TGCGCCAGCAGCTTTGGAGGGACAGGGTCCTACGAGCAGTACTTC
TRBD2	TRBJ2-5	TRBV29-1	NA	CSVEGDQGLGQETQYF	TGCAGCGTTGAGGGGGATCAGGGACTAGGCCAAGAGACCCAGTACTTC
NA	TRBJ2-1	TRBV9	few	CASSVAIPDEQFF	TGTGCCAGCAGCGTAGCTATCCCGGATGAGCAGTTCTTC
NA	TRBJ1-2	TRBV5-4	NA	CASSLSDSVYGYAF	TGTGCCAGCAGCTTGTCGGACAGTGTTTATGGCTACGCCTTC
NA	TRBJ1-3	TRBV30	few	CAWSVQVANTIYF	TGTGCCTGGAGTGTCCAGGTCGCGAACACCATATATTTT
NA	TRBJ2-7	TRBV28	NA	CASSSHPNPQWGRYF	TGTGCCAGCAGTTCCCACCCCAATCCCCAATGGGGCCGCTACTTC
NA	TRBJ2-7	TRBV27	few	CASSFTGSSREQYF	TGTGCCAGCAGTTTTACAGGGTCCTCTCGCGAGCAGTACTTC
NA	TRBJ2-1	TRBV6-5	few	CASSYAQGYNEQFF	TGTGCCAGCAGTTACGCCCAGGGATACAATGAGCAGTTCTTC
NA	TRBJ2-7	TRBV4-2	few	CASSQVGQSYEQYF	TGTGCCAGCAGCCAAGTCGGACAGTCCTACGAGCAGTACTTC
TRBD1	TRBJ2-7	TRBV6-6	few	CASRSEAGGSYEQYF	TGTGCCAGCAGGTCTGAGGCAGGGGGTAGCTACGAGCAGTACTTC